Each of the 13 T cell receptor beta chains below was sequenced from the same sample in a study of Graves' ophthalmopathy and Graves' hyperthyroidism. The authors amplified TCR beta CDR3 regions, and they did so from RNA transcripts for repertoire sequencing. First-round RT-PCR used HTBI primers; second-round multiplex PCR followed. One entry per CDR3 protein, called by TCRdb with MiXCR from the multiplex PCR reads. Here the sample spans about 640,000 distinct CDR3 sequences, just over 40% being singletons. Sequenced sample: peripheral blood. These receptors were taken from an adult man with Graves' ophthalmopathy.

DNA of the CDR3: TGTGCCAGCGGCTCGGGGGTCACCCACTCCTACGAGCAGTACTTC. Its translation: CASGSGVTHSYEQYF. The chain joins TRBV7-2 to TRBJ2-7, with D possibly matching TRBD2 (6 bases). Germline V gene sequence: CDR1 SGHTA, CDR2 FQGNSA. The V end lost 8 bases, the J end lost 0 bases, and 17 bases lay between the germline ends. This CDR3 has 15 amino acids.

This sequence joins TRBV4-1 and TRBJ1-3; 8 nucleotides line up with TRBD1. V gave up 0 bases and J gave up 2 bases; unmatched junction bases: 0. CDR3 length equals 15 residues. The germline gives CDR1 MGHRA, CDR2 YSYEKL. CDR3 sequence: CASSQDRGPGNTIYF. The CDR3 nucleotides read TGCGCCAGCAGCCAAGACAGGGGGCCTGGAAACACCATATATTTT.

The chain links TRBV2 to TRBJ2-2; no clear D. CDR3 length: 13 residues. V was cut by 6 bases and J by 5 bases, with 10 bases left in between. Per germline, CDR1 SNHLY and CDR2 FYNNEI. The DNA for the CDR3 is TGTGCCAGCAGCCCAACCAGGACCGGGGAGCTGTTTTTT. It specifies CASSPTRTGELFF.

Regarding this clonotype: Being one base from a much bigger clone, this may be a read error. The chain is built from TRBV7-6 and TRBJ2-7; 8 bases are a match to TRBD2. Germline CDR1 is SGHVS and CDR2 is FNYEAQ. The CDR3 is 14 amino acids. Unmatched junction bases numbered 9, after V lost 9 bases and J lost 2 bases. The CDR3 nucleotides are TGTGCCAGACGGACTAGCTGGTATGCCTACGAGCAGTACTTC. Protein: CARRTSWYAYEQYF. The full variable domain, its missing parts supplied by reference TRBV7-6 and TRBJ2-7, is GAGVSQSPRYKVTKRGQDVALRCDPISGHVSLYWYRQALGQGPEFLTYFNYEAQQDKSGLPNDRFSAERPEGSISTLTIQRTEQRDSAMYRCARRTSWYAYEQYFGPGTRLTVT.

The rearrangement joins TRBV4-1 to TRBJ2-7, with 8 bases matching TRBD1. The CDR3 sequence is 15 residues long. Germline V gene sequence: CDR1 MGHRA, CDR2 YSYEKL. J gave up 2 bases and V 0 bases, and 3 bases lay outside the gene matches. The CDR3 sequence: CASSQDAGGPYEQYF. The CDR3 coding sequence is TGCGCCAGCAGCCAAGATGCAGGGGGCCCCTACGAGCAGTACTTC.

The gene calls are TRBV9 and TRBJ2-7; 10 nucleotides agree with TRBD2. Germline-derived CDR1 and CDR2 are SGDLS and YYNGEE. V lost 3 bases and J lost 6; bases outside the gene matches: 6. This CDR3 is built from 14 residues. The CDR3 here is CASSAGLAGVEQYF. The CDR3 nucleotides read TGTGCCAGCAGCGCCGGGCTAGCGGGGGTCGAGCAGTACTTC.

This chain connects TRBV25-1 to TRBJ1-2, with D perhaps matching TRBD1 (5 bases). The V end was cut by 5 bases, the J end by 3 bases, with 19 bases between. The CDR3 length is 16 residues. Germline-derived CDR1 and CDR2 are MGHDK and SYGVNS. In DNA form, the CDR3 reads TGTGCCAGCAGTTACCGATTGTATCGGGGCCACTATGGCTACACCTTC. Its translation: CASSYRLYRGHYGYTF.

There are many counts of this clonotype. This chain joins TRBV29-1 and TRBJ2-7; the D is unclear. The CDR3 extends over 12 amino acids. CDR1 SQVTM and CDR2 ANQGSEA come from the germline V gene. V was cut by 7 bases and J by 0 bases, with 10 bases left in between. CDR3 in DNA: TGCAGCGCCGGATTTAGCTCCTACGAGCAGTACTTC. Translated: CSAGFSSYEQYF.

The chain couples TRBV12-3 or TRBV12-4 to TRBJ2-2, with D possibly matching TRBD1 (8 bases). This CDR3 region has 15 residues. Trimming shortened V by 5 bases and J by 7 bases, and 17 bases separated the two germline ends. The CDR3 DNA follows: TGTGCCAGCAGTCCTCGGACAGGGAGGGGCGGGGAGCTGTTTTTT. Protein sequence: CASSPRTGRGGELFF.

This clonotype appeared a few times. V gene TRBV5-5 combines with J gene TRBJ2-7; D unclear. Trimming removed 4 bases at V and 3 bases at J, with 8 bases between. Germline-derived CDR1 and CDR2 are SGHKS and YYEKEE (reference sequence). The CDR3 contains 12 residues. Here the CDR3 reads CASSNRHYEQYF. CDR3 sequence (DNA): TGTGCCAGCAGCAACCGACACTACGAGCAGTACTTC.

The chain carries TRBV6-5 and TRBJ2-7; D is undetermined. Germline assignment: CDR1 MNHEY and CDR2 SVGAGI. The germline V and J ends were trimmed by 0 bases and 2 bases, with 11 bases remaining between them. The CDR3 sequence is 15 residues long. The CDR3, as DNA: TGTGCCAGCAGTTACTCGTTGGCACAAACCTACGAGCAGTACTTC. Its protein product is CASSYSLAQTYEQYF.

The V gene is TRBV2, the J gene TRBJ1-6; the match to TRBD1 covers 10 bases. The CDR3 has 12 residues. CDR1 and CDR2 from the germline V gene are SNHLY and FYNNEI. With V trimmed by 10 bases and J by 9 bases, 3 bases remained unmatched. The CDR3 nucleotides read TGTGCCAACCGGGACAGGGGTTCACCCCTCCACTTT. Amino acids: CANRDRGSPLHF.

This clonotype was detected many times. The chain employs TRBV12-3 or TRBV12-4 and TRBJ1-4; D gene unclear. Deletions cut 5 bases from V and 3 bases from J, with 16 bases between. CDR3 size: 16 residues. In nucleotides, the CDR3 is TGTGCCAGCAGTACCTCTGCGTGGCCGGCTAATGAAAAACTGTTTTTT. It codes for CASSTSAWPANEKLFF.